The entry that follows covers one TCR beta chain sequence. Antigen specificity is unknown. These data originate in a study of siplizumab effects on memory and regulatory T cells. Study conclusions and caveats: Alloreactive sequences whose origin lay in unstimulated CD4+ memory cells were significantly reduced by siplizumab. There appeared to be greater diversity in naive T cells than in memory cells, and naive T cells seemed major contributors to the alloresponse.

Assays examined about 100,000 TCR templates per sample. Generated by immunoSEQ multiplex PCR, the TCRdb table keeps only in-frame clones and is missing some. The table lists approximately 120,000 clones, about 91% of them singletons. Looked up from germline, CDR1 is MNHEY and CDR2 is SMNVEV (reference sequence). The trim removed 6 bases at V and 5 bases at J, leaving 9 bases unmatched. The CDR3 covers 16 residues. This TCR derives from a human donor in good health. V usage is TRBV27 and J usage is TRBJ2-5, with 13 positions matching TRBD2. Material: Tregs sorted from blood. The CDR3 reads CASRRGTSGVWETQYF. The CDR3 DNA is TGTGCCAGCAGACGAGGGACTAGCGGGGTCTGGGAGACCCAGTACTTC.